This paragraph covers one TCR beta chain sequence. Cohorts were determined from participant-reported clinical history. These data belong to a study of blood T cell repertoires in COVID-19. Only in-frame clones appear in the TCRdb table, and some are missing; sequencing was by immunoSEQ multiplex PCR. The sample lists around 170,000 clones, 86% occurring once. The receptor was derived from a young woman who had recovered from COVID-19. The sequencing input was PBMCs or T cells enriched from blood (not recorded which).

CDR3 region: CASRSGGGGYTF. As DNA, the CDR3 is TGTGCCAGCAGGTCAGGGGGTGGGGGCTACACCTTC. This chain uses TRBV27 with TRBJ1-2; 7 nucleotides line up with TRBD1. Per the germline V gene, CDR1 is MNHEY and CDR2 is SMNVEV (reference sequence). V lost 6 bases to trimming and J lost 8 bases; unmatched junction nucleotides: 6. CDR3 length equals 12 residues.